This TCR delta chain was observed in a study of gamma-delta chains in newborns, infants, children. Looking at the study overall: Innate gammadelta T cells reportedly expand polyclonally right after birth, driven by microbial exposure, per the title.

TCRdb reran clone calling via CATT on the reads. The sample lists a few thousand delta-chain clones, about 15% occurring once. Trimming left V 1 base short and J 0 bases short, with 27 bases between. The length of the CDR3 is 21 residues. Germline CDR1 and CDR2: TSWWSYY and QGS. This clone was seen a handful of times. The receptor was isolated from a child who was a newborn, infant or young child, either healthy, febrile or measles-vaccinated (not recorded which). The sequences come from blood, collected at baseline. The chain is built from TRDV1 and TRDJ1, with D tentatively TRDD2 (6 bases). This chain's CDR3 is CALGEPKNPSPVLEYTDKLIF. The CDR3 coding sequence is TGTGCTCTTGGGGAACCAAAAAATCCTTCCCCCGTACTGGAGTACACCGATAAACTCATCTTT.